The 17 T cell receptor beta chains below were found in one sample sequenced in a study of beta chain features in type 1 diabetes. Every bit of the isolated RNA underwent reverse transcription, so sequencing read expressed TCRB transcripts. Assay used: immunoSEQ multiplex PCR; TCRdb lists only in-frame clones, some missing. The sample has just over 150,000 clones, around 10% seen once; the top ten hold about 2.1%. Sequences were obtained from central memory CD4+ T cells from blood. Every receptor here comes from a man between 18 and 29 years old in good health.

This clone was seen only a few times. The genes are TRBV5-1 and TRBJ1-1; TRBD1 is a possible D gene (5 bases). V lost 0 bases to trimming and J lost 5 bases, with 17 bases between them. The CDR3 has 16 residues. From germline, CDR1 is SGHRS and CDR2 YFSETQ. The CDR3 here is CASSLDPPGRGTEAFF. The CDR3 bases are TGCGCCAGCAGCTTGGATCCCCCAGGGCGGGGAACTGAAGCTTTCTTT. Full variable domain (missing parts from reference TRBV5-1 and TRBJ1-1): KAGVTQTPRYLIKTRGQQVTLSCSPISGHRSVSWYQQTPGQGLQFLFEYFSETQRNKGNFPGRFSGRQFSNSRSEMNVSTLELGDSALYLCASSLDPPGRGTEAFFGQGTRLTVV.

There are a few counts of this clone. The J gene is TRBJ2-7, the V gene TRBV18; no reliable D call. With 0 bases removed from V and 3 bases from J, the gap between germline ends came to 6 bases. In germline, CDR1 is KGHSH, CDR2 LQKENI. There are 13 residues in the CDR3. The CDR3 sequence: CASSPPFRYEQYF. The CDR3 DNA is TGTGCCAGCTCACCACCCTTCCGCTACGAGCAGTACTTC.

This clone was observed a handful of times. The chain links TRBV7-9 to TRBJ1-4; D is unclear. The CDR3 extends over 14 amino acids. Germline V gives CDR1 SEHNR, CDR2 FQNEAQ (reference sequence). The V end lost 7 bases, the J end lost 0 bases, and 9 bases lay between the germline ends. CDR3 region: CASNPGATNEKLFF. The DNA for the CDR3 is TGTGCCAGCAACCCAGGTGCAACTAATGAAAAACTGTTTTTT.

A remark on this clone: With only one base between it and a far larger clone, this is likely a read error. The V gene is TRBV13, the J gene TRBJ2-2; 7 bases fit TRBD2. The CDR3 is 16 amino acids. Germline V CDR1 and CDR2: PRHDT, FYEKMQ (reference sequence). CDR3 amino acids: CARSSSGGGVTGELFF. The CDR3 DNA sequence: TGTGCCCGCAGCTCCTCTGGCGGGGGTGTCACCGGGGAGCTGTTTTTT.

This clone turned up a few times. In nucleotides, the CDR3 is TGTGCCAGCAGCCGGGGACAGGGGAATAGCTACGAGCAGTACTTC. Its protein is CASSRGQGNSYEQYF. The V call is TRBV9, the J call TRBJ2-7; 10 bases are a match to TRBD1. V lost 4 bases to trimming and J lost 3 bases; unmatched junction nucleotides: 7. CDR1 is SGDLS, CDR2 YYNGEE, per germline. This CDR3 is 15 amino acids long.

This clone appeared a few times. This rearrangement joins TRBV4-3 to TRBJ1-6; no definite D call. CDR3 length equals 15 residues. The V and J ends lost 0 bases and 0 bases respectively, with 3 bases between them. Germline-derived CDR1 and CDR2 are LGHNA and YSLEER. The chain's CDR3 is CASSQEISYNSPLHF. The DNA for the CDR3 is TGCGCCAGCAGCCAAGAGATCTCCTATAATTCACCCCTCCACTTT.

This clone was seen only a few times. This chain connects TRBV6-6 to TRBJ2-1; D remains ambiguous. This CDR3 region has 11 residues. Trimming left V 6 bases short and J 12 bases short, with 12 bases between. Germline-derived CDR1 and CDR2 are MNHNY and SVGAGI (reference sequence). Here the CDR3 reads CASSREAAQFF. The CDR3 DNA is TGTGCCAGCAGCAGAGAGGCGGCGCAGTTCTTC.

The sample holds a few counts of this clone. This chain links TRBV29-1 with TRBJ1-4; D unclear. With 4 bases removed from V and 0 bases from J, the gap between germline ends came to 9 bases. Germline CDR1 reads SQVTM; CDR2 reads ANQGSEA. The CDR3 has 14 residues. CDR3 in amino acids: CSVGAGPTNEKLFF. CDR3 DNA sequence: TGCAGCGTTGGTGCAGGTCCAACTAATGAAAAACTGTTTTTT.

This clone was counted between two and nine times. The germline gene is not matched at one end of the junction; a read error may be the cause. This rearrangement joins TRBV18 to TRBJ1-2; D is unresolved. The germline V gene has CDR1 KGHSH and CDR2 LQKENI. CDR3 length: 9 amino acids. The chain's CDR3 is CASSPEVIF. CDR3 DNA sequence: TGTGCCAGCTCACCAGAGGTTATCTTC.

V gene TRBV5-4 combines with J gene TRBJ2-7; no clear D gene. Germline CDR1 is SGHNT and CDR2 is YYREEE (reference sequence). The CDR3 length is 15 residues. The V and J ends lost 0 bases and 2 bases respectively, with 12 bases between them. In nucleotides, the CDR3 is TGTGCCAGCAGCTTGGATATGGGATATCCCTACGAGCAGTACTTC. Its protein is CASSLDMGYPYEQYF.

This clone was detected only a few times. The chain recombines TRBV9 with TRBJ2-7; no firm D call. Trimming left V 4 bases short and J 2 bases short, with 13 bases between. CDR1 is SGDLS, CDR2 YYNGEE, per germline. The CDR3 consists of 14 residues. The CDR3 here is CASSPSGSTYEQYF. CDR3 DNA: TGTGCCAGCAGCCCGTCCGGGTCAACCTACGAGCAGTACTTC.

The sample holds a few counts of this clone. The chain recombines TRBV18 with TRBJ2-4; D is possibly TRBD1 or TRBD2 (5 bases each). CDR3 size: 16 residues. Trimming removed 6 bases from V and 6 bases from J, with 21 bases in between. Germline CDR1 and CDR2: KGHSH and LQKENI. For the CDR3, the DNA is TGTGCCAGCTCCCACCAGGACACGAGGGGCTTAAACATTCAGTACTTC. Residues: CASSHQDTRGLNIQYF. The full variable domain, with the rest looked up from reference TRBV18 and TRBJ2-4, is NAGVMQNPRHLVRRRGQEARLRCSPMKGHSHVYWYRQLPEEGLKFMVYLQKENIIDESGMPKERFSAEFPKEGPSILRIQQVVRGDSAAYFCASSHQDTRGLNIQYFGAGTRLSVL.

The table lists this clone with a few counts. This rearrangement joins TRBV9 to TRBJ2-1; possibly TRBD1 for D (6 bases). The germline V gene encodes CDR1 SGDLS and CDR2 YYNGEE. V lost 3 bases to trimming and J lost 7 bases, with 11 bases between them. This CDR3 comprises 13 residues. CDR3 protein: CASSGHTGNEQFF. DNA for the CDR3: TGTGCCAGCAGCGGGCACACAGGGAATGAGCAGTTCTTC.

This clone occurred a few times. The chain has TRBV6-5 and TRBJ2-3; D not certain. The CDR3 length is 15 residues. V was clipped by 3 bases and J by 1 base, with 11 bases between them. Germline V gives CDR1 MNHEY, CDR2 SVGAGI. DNA for the CDR3: TGTGCCAGCAGTTATTTGGCAAGTGGCACAGATACGCAGTATTTT. This encodes CASSYLASGTDTQYF.

The V gene is TRBV5-6, the J gene TRBJ2-5, with a tentative D call TRBD2 (5 bases). The CDR3 covers 12 residues. Germline assignment: CDR1 SGHDT and CDR2 YYEEEE. V lost 1 base and J lost 7, with 8 bases in between. The chain's CDR3 is CASSLRGRTQYF. CDR3 coding DNA: TGTGCCAGCAGCTTGCGAGGGCGGACCCAGTACTTC.

This clone was counted only a few times. The chain uses TRBV14 and TRBJ2-5, with 7 bases matching TRBD2. Germline values: CDR1 SGHDN, CDR2 FVKESK. The CDR3 contains 13 residues. Trimming at V came to 1 base and at J to 11 bases, leaving 7 bases not matched to a gene. DNA of the CDR3: TGTGCCAGCAGCCAAGGTACCTCGCGGGAGCAGTACTTC. Its protein is CASSQGTSREQYF.

The chain is built from TRBV28 and TRBJ1-2; 8 bases align to TRBD1. The trim removed 3 bases at V and 6 bases at J, leaving 9 bases unmatched. Looked up from germline, CDR1 is MDHEN and CDR2 is SYDVKM. There are 15 residues in the CDR3. Here the CDR3 reads CASSFGAGGTNGYTF. DNA for the CDR3: TGTGCCAGCAGTTTTGGAGCAGGGGGCACGAATGGCTACACCTTC.